The 14 T cell receptor beta chains listed next were all sequenced from one sample in a study of blood T cell repertoires in COVID-19. TCRdb keeps only in-frame clones here, not all; method: immunoSEQ multiplex PCR. This sample has around 110,000 clones; around 78% occur once, and the top ten carry 2% to 2.5%. The source material was peripheral blood. The receptors were gathered from a man aged 25-45 years with acute or convalescent COVID-19.

The chain carries TRBV5-1 and TRBJ1-4; 7 positions agree with TRBD1. Germline trimming cut 4 bases from V and 0 bases from J; bases unmatched to any gene: 3. Germline CDR1 SGHRS, CDR2 YFSETQ. This CDR3 has 15 amino acids. CDR3 amino acids: CASSPGQATNEKLFF. DNA for the CDR3: TGCGCCAGCAGCCCTGGACAGGCAACTAATGAAAAACTGTTTTTT. Combining the CDR3 with reference TRBV5-1 and TRBJ1-4 gives the whole variable domain KAGVTQTPRYLIKTRGQQVTLSCSPISGHRSVSWYQQTPGQGLQFLFEYFSETQRNKGNFPGRFSGRQFSNSRSEMNVSTLELGDSALYLCASSPGQATNEKLFFGSGTQLSVL.

The rearrangement links TRBV9 to TRBJ1-1, with a tentative D call TRBD1 (5 bases). Trimming pared 3 bases from V and 3 bases from J, leaving 9 bases between. Germline V gives CDR1 SGDLS, CDR2 YYNGEE. CDR3 length: 13 amino acids. In DNA form, the CDR3 reads TGTGCCAGCAGCGCGGGGGGGTACACTGAAGCTTTCTTT. Translating gives CASSAGGYTEAFF. The whole variable domain, filled in from reference TRBV9 and TRBJ1-1, reads DSGVTQTPKHLITATGQRVTLRCSPRSGDLSVYWYQQSLDQGLQFLIQYYNGEERAKGNILERFSAQQFPDLHSELNLSSLELGDSALYFCASSAGGYTEAFFGQGTRLTVV.

This clone appeared a few times. The J gene is TRBJ2-7, the V gene TRBV7-9; 8 nucleotides match TRBD1. V shed 1 base, J shed 6 bases, and the junction held 5 bases outside the gene matches. The CDR3 consists of 14 residues. Germline CDR1 reads SEHNR; CDR2 reads FQNEAQ (reference sequence). The CDR3 region has the DNA TGTGCCAGCAGCTTAGATCAGGGGGCGGTCGAGCAGTACTTC. Translating it yields CASSLDQGAVEQYF.

The V gene is TRBV6-5, the J gene TRBJ1-2, with 8 bases aligning to TRBD1. The J segment lost 3 bases and the V segment lost 5 bases, leaving 5 bases of the junction unmatched. This CDR3 comprises 14 residues. CDR1 MNHEY and CDR2 SVGAGI come from the germline V gene. This CDR3 reads CASSRTGRDYGYTF. The CDR3 DNA is TGTGCCAGCAGTAGGACAGGGAGGGACTATGGCTACACCTTC.

This sequence joins TRBV11-2 and TRBJ1-1, with D unclear. The CDR3 is 11 amino acids. Looked up from germline, CDR1 is SGHAT and CDR2 is FQNNGV. The V end was cut by 4 bases, the J end by 3 bases, with 3 bases between. The CDR3 DNA is TGTGCCAGCAGCTCTCACACTGAAGCTTTCTTT. Its protein product is CASSSHTEAFF.

By frequency in the sample, this clone is medium-sized (0.01 to 0.1%). This chain joins TRBV6-2 or TRBV6-3 and TRBJ2-7; 7 bases line up with TRBD2. Losses at the gene ends were 6 bases for V and 3 bases for J; bases not matched to a gene: 5. The CDR3 loop spans 13 amino acids. CDR1 MNHEY and CDR2 SVGEGT come from the germline V gene. DNA of the CDR3: TGTGCCAGCAGCCGGGGGGACCACTACGAGCAGTACTTC. Translated: CASSRGDHYEQYF.

The chain has TRBV11-2 and TRBJ2-3; 7 bases align to TRBD2. CDR1 is SGHAT, CDR2 FQNNGV, per germline. The CDR3 loop spans 15 amino acids. Trimming at V came to 5 bases and at J to 3 bases, leaving 8 bases not matched to a gene. The chain's CDR3 is CASSPWTSSTDTQYF. DNA of the CDR3: TGTGCCAGCAGCCCTTGGACTAGTAGTACAGATACGCAGTATTTT.

This clone is a singleton in its sample. V and J are TRBV6-1 and TRBJ2-3, with D possibly being TRBD2 (6 bases). V shed 0 bases and J shed 3 bases, with 7 bases lying between them. The length of the CDR3 is 14 residues. Germline CDR1 reads MNHNS; CDR2 reads SASEGT. The CDR3 spells CASSEAGGTDTQYF. The DNA for the CDR3 is TGTGCCAGCAGTGAAGCTGGGGGGACAGATACGCAGTATTTT.

V usage is TRBV6-1 and J usage is TRBJ1-3, with D hard to call. CDR3 length equals 15 residues. CDR1 is MNHNS, CDR2 SASEGT, per germline. Trimming shortened V by 3 bases and J by 0 bases, and 9 bases separated the two germline ends. CDR3 sequence reads: CASSDLVSSGNTIYF. In DNA, the CDR3 is TGTGCCAGCAGTGATTTGGTCAGCTCTGGAAACACCATATATTTT.

The chain links TRBV5-5 to TRBJ2-1; D is possibly TRBD2 (6 bases). The CDR3 covers 17 residues. The V gene lost 0 bases and the J gene lost 0 bases, with 13 bases spanning the gap. Germline V lookup: CDR1 SGHKS, CDR2 YYEKEE (reference sequence). CDR3 protein: CASSLGSVGSSYNEQFF. CDR3 sequence (DNA): TGTGCCAGCAGCTTGGGGAGCGTCGGGAGCTCCTACAATGAGCAGTTCTTC.

This chain connects TRBV5-4 to TRBJ2-7; possible D gene TRBD2, 6 bases. CDR1 is SGHNT and CDR2 is YYREEE in the germline V gene (reference sequence). This CDR3 contains 15 residues. V was pared by 2 bases and J by 1 base, with 13 bases between. The CDR3 loop reads CASSLGAGTSYEQYF. In DNA form, the CDR3 reads TGTGCCAGCAGCTTAGGGGCGGGGACTTCCTACGAGCAGTACTTC.

V is TRBV19 and J is TRBJ1-4, with TRBD1 matching 10 bases. V trimming: 6 bases; J trimming: 7 bases; junction bases outside the gene matches: 2. Germline-derived CDR1 and CDR2 are LNHDA and SQIVND (reference sequence). The CDR3 runs to 13 residues. The CDR3 loop reads CASRRDRGEKLFF. CDR3 nucleotide sequence: TGTGCCAGTAGGAGGGACAGGGGTGAAAAACTGTTTTTT.

The chain couples TRBV20-1 to TRBJ1-1; no reliable D call. The germline CDR1 and CDR2 sequences are DFQATT and SNEGSKA (reference sequence). The CDR3 is made up of 14 amino acids. Trimming took off 3 bases at V and 1 base at J, with 12 bases between the two ends. CDR3 protein: CSASFEGSNTEAFF. The DNA for the CDR3 is TGCAGTGCTAGTTTCGAGGGCTCGAACACTGAAGCTTTCTTT.

The chain links TRBV2 to TRBJ1-4; 9 positions agree with TRBD1. Losses at the gene ends were 4 bases for V and 8 bases for J; bases not matched to a gene: 11. The length of the CDR3 is 16 residues. Germline CDR1 and CDR2: SNHLY and FYNNEI. The CDR3 DNA reads TGTGCCAGCAGTGCCCGCTCAAACAGGGGGCACGAAAAACTGTTTTTT. As protein: CASSARSNRGHEKLFF.